Following are 28 T cell receptor beta chains from one sample sequenced in a study of cytomegalovirus exposure and HLA in healthy donors. The PCR made use of 60 Vbeta and 13 Jbeta primers. Repertoires were generated with immunoSEQ multiplex PCR, while TCRdb's copy carries only in-frame clones and drops some. This sample yields over 110,000 clones, of which around three quarters are seen a single time; less than 7.5% belongs to the top ten. Sequenced material: PBMCs. The receptor source for this set is a woman aged 40 to 55 in good health and CMV-seropositive.

This sequence joins TRBV2 and TRBJ2-5, with D possibly matching TRBD2 (6 bases). The germline CDR1 and CDR2 sequences are SNHLY and FYNNEI. The CDR3 runs to 15 residues. The germline V and J ends were trimmed by 5 bases and 4 bases, with 17 bases remaining between them. This chain's CDR3 is CASSPPGSALETQYF. Here the CDR3 DNA reads TGTGCCAGCAGTCCGCCCGGGAGTGCCCTAGAGACCCAGTACTTC.

The gene calls are TRBV5-1 and TRBJ2-7; possible D gene TRBD2, 6 bases. Germline assignment: CDR1 SGHRS and CDR2 YFSETQ. Trimming removed 0 bases at V and 2 bases at J, with 12 bases between. This CDR3 has 15 amino acids. The CDR3 DNA reads TGCGCCAGCAGCTTGGCCGGGGGACGGACCTACGAGCAGTACTTC. Protein: CASSLAGGRTYEQYF.

This clone occurred a few times. This rearrangement joins TRBV5-5 to TRBJ2-7; 8 nucleotides match TRBD2. V lost 4 bases to trimming and J lost 7 bases; unmatched junction nucleotides: 7. The CDR3 covers 13 residues. Germline V gives CDR1 SGHKS, CDR2 YYEKEE (reference sequence). As DNA, the CDR3 is TGTGCCAGCAGCCACGGACTAGCTGGTGAGCAGTACTTC. Translating gives CASSHGLAGEQYF.

J is TRBJ2-7 and V is TRBV7-9; maybe TRBD2 (5 bases). Trimming took 1 base from V and 0 from J, leaving 10 bases between them. Germline lookup yields CDR1 SEHNR and CDR2 FQNEAQ (reference sequence). CDR3 length equals 15 residues. CDR3 DNA sequence: TGTGCCAGCAGCTTAGGGAGGCTGGGCTCCTACGAGCAGTACTTC. Residues: CASSLGRLGSYEQYF.

Notes on this clone: It may be a read error: a sequence one base away is much more abundant. The chain has TRBV28 and TRBJ1-1; 8 bases map to TRBD1. The length of the CDR3 is 12 residues. CDR1 and CDR2 (germline): MDHEN, SYDVKM. V was clipped by 6 bases and J by 4 bases; unmatched bases: 1. The CDR3 DNA reads as TGTGCCAGCAGCACAGGGGGCACTGAAGCTTTCTTT. Protein: CASSTGGTEAFF.

This clone is deemed large. The V and J genes are TRBV7-6 and TRBJ2-5; D not certain. The CDR3 loop spans 11 amino acids. V shed 4 bases and J shed 4 bases, with 4 bases lying between them. Germline loops: CDR1 SGHVS, CDR2 FNYEAQ. The chain's CDR3 is CASSSGETQYF. The CDR3 DNA sequence: TGTGCCAGCAGCTCAGGAGAGACCCAGTACTTC.

This chain links TRBV18 with TRBJ2-5; TRBD2 aligns across 7 bases. Looked up from germline, CDR1 is KGHSH and CDR2 is LQKENI. J gave up 4 bases and V 6 bases, and 14 bases lay outside the gene matches. The CDR3 runs to 16 residues. The CDR3 DNA sequence: TGTGCCAGCTCCACACGGCAAGGCGGGAGCCGAGAGACCCAGTACTTC. Translating gives CASSTRQGGSRETQYF.

The V and J genes are TRBV12-5 and TRBJ1-4; TRBD1 is a possible D gene (5 bases). The CDR3 length is 14 residues. CDR1 is LGHNT, CDR2 FRNRAP, per germline. Deletions cut 8 bases from V and 7 bases from J, with 17 bases between. CDR3 region: CASSLGGLGEKLFF. The DNA of the CDR3 is TGTGCTAGTTCCCTGGGGGGATTAGGTGAAAAACTGTTTTTT.

The rearrangement joins TRBV30 to TRBJ2-1, with 16 bases fitting TRBD2. The CDR3 consists of 18 residues. The V gene's germline CDR1 is GTSNPN and CDR2 SVGIG (reference sequence). Trimming took 3 bases from V and 8 from J; bases not matched to a gene: 13. The CDR3 protein is CAWRPKPGLAGGPDEQFF. The CDR3, as DNA: TGTGCCTGGAGACCCAAACCGGGACTAGCGGGAGGGCCGGATGAGCAGTTCTTC.

The rearrangement uses TRBV27 and TRBJ2-7; the match to TRBD1 covers 9 bases. V lost 1 base and J lost 6; bases outside the gene matches: 4. The CDR3 is made up of 14 amino acids. CDR1 MNHEY and CDR2 SMNVEV come from the germline V gene (reference sequence). The CDR3 DNA reads TGTGCCAGCAGTTTATGGGGACAGGGCGTCGAGCAGTACTTC. It yields the protein CASSLWGQGVEQYF.

The chain is built from TRBV2 and TRBJ1-2, with unresolved D. The germline V and J ends were trimmed by 3 bases and 7 bases, with 12 bases remaining between them. This CDR3 region has 13 residues. Looked up from germline, CDR1 is SNHLY and CDR2 is FYNNEI. The CDR3 is CASSEVRDLGYTF. CDR3 DNA: TGTGCCAGCAGTGAGGTCCGGGATCTTGGCTACACCTTC.

The gene calls are TRBV4-1 and TRBJ2-7; D possibly corresponds to TRBD1 (6 bases). Trimming took 1 base from V and 0 from J, leaving 13 bases between them. Looked up from germline, CDR1 is MGHRA and CDR2 is YSYEKL. The CDR3 contains 16 residues. CDR3 DNA: TGCGCCAGCAGCCAAGTTGCGAGGGGGAGCTCCTACGAGCAGTACTTC. Protein: CASSQVARGSSYEQYF.

CDR3 residues: CASSYSGRGQNGYTF. The CDR3 DNA is TGTGCCAGCAGTTACTCCGGCAGGGGGCAGAATGGCTACACCTTC. The chain employs TRBV6-5 and TRBJ1-2; 8 nucleotides line up with TRBD1. Unmatched junction bases numbered 6, after V lost 0 bases and J lost 6 bases. Germline V CDR1 and CDR2: MNHEY, SVGAGI. The CDR3 loop spans 15 amino acids.

This rearrangement joins TRBV7-2 to TRBJ2-5, with D possibly being TRBD2 (6 bases). The length of the CDR3 is 13 residues. Deletions cut 2 bases from V and 9 bases from J, with 13 bases between. In germline, CDR1 is SGHTA, CDR2 FQGNSA. Here the CDR3 reads CASSLLPRGAQYF. DNA of the CDR3: TGTGCCAGCAGCTTATTACCCCGCGGGGCCCAGTACTTC.

This clone occurred a few times. CDR3 sequence: CASSRPRNEQYF. DNA of the CDR3: TGTGCCAGCAGCCGCCCTAGAAACGAGCAGTACTTC. The J gene is TRBJ2-7, the V gene TRBV6-5; no clear D gene. The length of the CDR3 is 12 residues. Germline CDR1 MNHEY, CDR2 SVGAGI. The germline V and J ends were trimmed by 6 bases and 5 bases, with 11 bases remaining between them.

The gene calls are TRBV2 and TRBJ1-1; possible D gene TRBD1, 5 bases. Germline V CDR1 and CDR2: SNHLY, FYNNEI. The CDR3 has 11 amino acids. Trimming stripped 9 bases from V and 2 bases from J, with 7 bases between. The CDR3 DNA sequence: TGTGCCAGTGACAGCAACACTGAAGCTTTCTTT. Encoded protein: CASDSNTEAFF. Drawing the rest from reference TRBV2 and TRBJ1-1, the complete variable domain is EPEVTQTPSHQVTQMGQEVILRCVPISNHLYFYWYRQILGQKVEFLVSFYNNEISEKSEIFDDQFSVERPDGSNFTLKIRSTKLEDSAMYFCASDSNTEAFFGQGTRLTVV.

V is TRBV27 and J is TRBJ2-3, with 9 positions matching TRBD2. This CDR3 region has 15 residues. Germline CDR1 and CDR2: MNHEY and SMNVEV (reference sequence). Trimming took 10 bases from V and 4 from J; bases not matched to a gene: 12. The chain's CDR3 is CATTLKGLAADTQYF. In DNA, the CDR3 is TGTGCCACCACCTTGAAGGGACTAGCAGCAGATACGCAGTATTTT.

This sequence joins TRBV15 and TRBJ2-7; D may be TRBD2 (6 bases). The CDR3 runs to 15 residues. V lost 6 bases and J 0 bases, leaving 15 bases between the germline ends. The V gene's germline CDR1 is LNHNV and CDR2 YYDKDF (reference sequence). CDR3 region: CATRRDDRSSYEQYF. The CDR3 DNA is TGTGCCACCAGGCGGGACGATCGAAGCTCCTACGAGCAGTACTTC. The full variable domain, completed using reference TRBV15 and TRBJ2-7, is DAMVIQNPRYQVTQFGKPVTLSCSQTLNHNVMYWYQQKSSQAPKLLFHYYDKDFNNEADTPDNFQSRRPNTSFCFLDIRSPGLGDTAMYLCATRRDDRSSYEQYFGPGTRLTVT.

The rearrangement uses TRBV6-1 and TRBJ2-2; perhaps TRBD2 as D (5 bases). The length of the CDR3 is 14 residues. V lost 0 bases and J lost 3, with 5 bases in between. The V gene's germline CDR1 is MNHNS and CDR2 SASEGT. The CDR3 spells CASSEAGDTGELFF. The CDR3 DNA reads as TGTGCCAGCAGTGAAGCGGGAGACACCGGGGAGCTGTTTTTT.

The genes are TRBV14 and TRBJ2-3; D not certain. The germline V and J ends were trimmed by 1 base and 4 bases, with 15 bases remaining between them. The CDR3 sequence is 16 residues long. Germline assignment: CDR1 SGHDN and CDR2 FVKESK. CDR3 in DNA: TGTGCCAGCAGCCAAGTATCGTGGCTCGATGCAGATACGCAGTATTTT. Its translation: CASSQVSWLDADTQYF. The variable domain in full, completed from reference TRBV14 and TRBJ2-3, reads EAGVTQFPSHSVIEKGQTVTLRCDPISGHDNLYWYRRVMGKEIKFLLHFVKESKQDESGMPNNRFLAERTGGTYSTLKVQPAELEDSGVYFCASSQVSWLDADTQYFGPGTRLTVL.

This clone was seen a single time. The chain links TRBV11-2 to TRBJ2-5; 7 nucleotides match TRBD2. The CDR3 loop spans 14 amino acids. Trimming cost V 1 base and J 7 bases; bases outside gene matches: 6. CDR1 and CDR2 from the germline V gene are SGHAT and FQNNGV. CDR3 sequence: CASSLVGGVLTQYF. In DNA form, the CDR3 reads TGTGCCAGCAGCTTAGTGGGGGGGGTTTTGACCCAGTACTTC. Full variable domain (remainder filled in from reference TRBV11-2 and TRBJ2-5): EAGVAQSPRYKIIEKRQSVAFWCNPISGHATLYWYQQILGQGPKLLIQFQNNGVVDDSQLPKDRFSAERLKGVDSTLKIQPAKLEDSAVYLCASSLVGGVLTQYFGPGTRLLVL.

This clone was detected only a few times. The chain uses TRBV7-2 and TRBJ2-5, with 10 bases identical to TRBD2. Germline CDR1 SGHTA, CDR2 FQGNSA. The CDR3 is 16 amino acids. V shed 3 bases and J 4 bases; nucleotides not matched to a gene: 8. This CDR3 reads CASSLLAGAVGETQYF. As DNA, the CDR3 is TGTGCCAGCAGCTTGCTAGCGGGAGCGGTCGGAGAGACCCAGTACTTC.

This clone was counted once. The rearrangement links TRBV28 to TRBJ1-2; D gene unclear. This CDR3 contains 14 residues. From germline, CDR1 is MDHEN and CDR2 SYDVKM. V lost 3 bases and J 2 bases, leaving 10 bases between the germline ends. In nucleotides, the CDR3 is TGTGCCAGCAGTTTGGCAGCGCCGAACTATGGCTACACCTTC. This encodes CASSLAAPNYGYTF.

The genes are TRBV5-4 and TRBJ2-3; 16 bases align to TRBD2. The CDR3 contains 17 residues. The germline CDR1 and CDR2 sequences are SGHNT and YYREEE (reference sequence). Germline trimming cut 4 bases from V and 5 bases from J; bases unmatched to any gene: 7. The CDR3 bases are TGTGCCAGCAGCGGGACTAGCGGGAGGGCCGGCGGAGATACGCAGTATTTT. Translation gives CASSGTSGRAGGDTQYF.

The V call is TRBV10-3, the J call TRBJ2-3; D possibly corresponds to TRBD1 (5 bases). The CDR3 extends over 15 amino acids. Between the trimmed V and J ends, which lost 2 bases and 2 bases, there was a span of 11 bases. The V gene's germline CDR1 is ENHRY and CDR2 SYGVKD. DNA for the CDR3: TGTGCCATCAGTGAGAGGGGCCCCCTCACAGATACGCAGTATTTT. Translated: CAISERGPLTDTQYF.

The sample holds a few counts of this clone. V usage is TRBV18 and J usage is TRBJ2-7; perhaps TRBD1 as D (6 bases). V lost 6 bases, J lost 0 bases, and 12 bases lay in between. The CDR3 extends over 14 amino acids. Germline CDR1 and CDR2: KGHSH and LQKENI. DNA of the CDR3: TGTGCCAGCTCCTTTGGGGACAACTCCTACGAGCAGTACTTC. Translation: CASSFGDNSYEQYF.

The chain recombines TRBV27 with TRBJ2-1; D perhaps matches TRBD2 (6 bases). There are 14 residues in the CDR3. Germline V gene sequence: CDR1 MNHEY, CDR2 SMNVEV (reference sequence). V gave up 3 bases and J gave up 4 bases, with 10 bases separating them. This CDR3 is CASSLGLTYNEQFF. CDR3 coding DNA: TGTGCCAGCAGTTTGGGACTTACTTACAATGAGCAGTTCTTC.

A note on this clone: Other DNA sequences in this sample translate to the same CDR3. The V and J genes are TRBV5-1 and TRBJ2-5, with 11 nucleotides matching TRBD2. Unmatched junction bases numbered 2, after V lost 4 bases and J lost 3 bases. CDR3 size: 14 residues. Germline CDR1 is SGHRS and CDR2 is YFSETQ. CDR3 DNA: TGCGCCAGCAGCCTAGCGGGAGGAGAAGAGACCCAGTACTTC. Translation gives CASSLAGGEETQYF. Using reference TRBV5-1 and TRBJ2-5 for the parts outside the CDR3, the full variable domain is KAGVTQTPRYLIKTRGQQVTLSCSPISGHRSVSWYQQTPGQGLQFLFEYFSETQRNKGNFPGRFSGRQFSNSRSEMNVSTLELGDSALYLCASSLAGGEETQYFGPGTRLLVL.